The 8 T cell receptor beta chains below come from one sample, sequenced in a study of T cell repertoires in cytomegalovirus infection (dated by TCRdb to between 2018 and 2021). The listed sequencing device is Illumina HiSeq 1500. TCRdb reprocessed the public reads (quality trimming at Q25 with fastp, clone calling with MiXCR) and kept in-frame beta chains. CDR3 protein duplicates are merged, each entry listing the most common genes and DNA. This sample gives around 740,000 distinct CDR3 sequences in total; roughly a third of them show up just once. The ten largest clones capture roughly 2.9% of the sample. The sample comprised PBMCs. The source of these receptors is a human donor in good health (CMV status not recorded). Some clones in this sample may be carry-over from other donors' samples.

The CDR3 DNA follows: TGCGCCAGCAGCCCGGGGACCCTAAATTATAGCAATCAGCCCCAGCATTTT. It encodes CASSPGTLNYSNQPQHF. The chain is built from TRBV5-1 and TRBJ1-5; D perhaps matches TRBD1 (5 bases). Germline loops: CDR1 SGHRS, CDR2 YFSETQ. V dropped 4 bases and J dropped 0 bases, with 17 bases sitting between them. This CDR3 contains 17 residues.

The chain couples TRBV11-2 to TRBJ2-1; 12 positions agree with TRBD2. The V gene's germline CDR1 is SGHAT and CDR2 FQNNGV. V was pared by 5 bases and J by 5 bases, with 7 bases of the junction left unmatched. The CDR3 has 16 amino acids. The CDR3: CASSRHGTSGHNEQFF. CDR3 sequence (DNA): TGTGCCAGCAGCCGCCACGGGACTAGCGGGCACAATGAGCAGTTCTTC. The full variable domain, completed using reference TRBV11-2 and TRBJ2-1, is EAGVAQSPRYKIIEKRQSVAFWCNPISGHATLYWYQQILGQGPKLLIQFQNNGVVDDSQLPKDRFSAERLKGVDSTLKIQPAKLEDSAVYLCASSRHGTSGHNEQFFGPGTRLTVL.

CDR3 bases: TGTGCCAGCTCACCACCGAGTAGCGGGAGTTTTTCCTACGAGCAGTACTTC. Residues: CASSPPSSGSFSYEQYF. The chain links TRBV18 to TRBJ2-7, with TRBD2 matching 9 bases. CDR1 and CDR2 (germline): KGHSH, LQKENI. V shed 0 bases, J shed 1 base, and the junction held 7 bases outside the gene matches. The CDR3 length is 17 residues.

The V call is TRBV5-1, the J call TRBJ1-4, with TRBD1 as a possible D gene (6 bases). The V end lost 4 bases, the J end lost 2 bases, and 12 bases lay between the germline ends. The germline gives CDR1 SGHRS, CDR2 YFSETQ. The CDR3 runs to 15 residues. CDR3 coding DNA: TGCGCCAGCAGCAAGGGGGACGGCACTAATGAAAAACTGTTTTTT. It specifies CASSKGDGTNEKLFF.

This clonotype was detected ten times or more. The chain carries TRBV7-2 and TRBJ1-2, with D hard to call. This CDR3 comprises 15 residues. With 5 bases removed from V and 1 base from J, the gap between germline ends came to 14 bases. Germline lookup yields CDR1 SGHTA and CDR2 FQGNSA. The CDR3 coding sequence is TGTGCCAGCAGCCTCCAGCCGGGAGGTAACTATGGCTACACCTTC. As protein: CASSLQPGGNYGYTF.

As to this clonotype: The conserved phenylalanine or tryptophan is not found at the CDR3 terminus, so this likely reflects a read error. The rearrangement uses TRBV28 and TRBJ1-1; D call uncertain. V lost 6 bases, J lost 1 base, and 12 bases lay in between. This CDR3 is built from 14 residues. CDR1 and CDR2 (germline): MDHEN, SYDVKM. CDR3 loop: CASRTPERNTEAFL. CDR3 bases: TGTGCCAGCAGAACCCCGGAGAGGAACACTGAAGCTTTCTTG.

J is TRBJ1-5 and V is TRBV28; D may be TRBD1 (5 bases). Germline V CDR1 and CDR2: MDHEN, SYDVKM. The CDR3 runs 12 residues. Trimming removed 6 bases from V and 6 bases from J, with 9 bases in between. CDR3 DNA sequence: TGTGCCAGCAGCGGGGCCGTTCAGCCCCAGCATTTT. Residues: CASSGAVQPQHF.

To note about this clonotype: Mismatch with germline at one junction end may stem from a read error. The genes are TRBV7-3 and TRBJ1-1, with unresolved D. The germline gives CDR1 SGHTA, CDR2 FQGTGA. The CDR3 contains 13 residues. CDR3 residues: CTSSPSAVSEAFF. The CDR3 DNA is TGTACCAGCAGCCCCTCGGCGGTGTCGGAAGCTTTCTTT.